These 14 T cell receptor beta chains share one sample of origin, sequenced in a study of regulatory and conventional T cells in RAG deficiency. The sorted regulatory T cells were CD4+, CD25-high and CD127-low, with genomic DNA sequenced. Assay: immunoSEQ multiplex PCR; the TCRdb copy retains only in-frame clones and omits some. The sample has some 410 clones, 85% to 95% seen once. The specimen sequenced was CD4+ Tregs sorted from blood. The receptor set was obtained from a human donor with RAG deficiency presenting as severe combined immunodeficiency.

The rearrangement joins TRBV11-1 to TRBJ2-7; the D gene is possibly TRBD2 (6 bases). The CDR3 totals 15 residues. With 1 base removed from V and 2 bases from J, the gap between germline ends came to 12 bases. Germline V gives CDR1 SGHAT, CDR2 FQDESV (reference sequence). The CDR3 sequence is CASSLGRVAPYEQYF. In DNA form, the CDR3 reads TGTGCCAGCAGCTTAGGGAGGGTGGCCCCCTACGAGCAGTACTTC.

The genes are TRBV11-2 and TRBJ2-3; D tentatively reads TRBD1 or TRBD2 (5 bases each). The CDR3 loop spans 16 amino acids. The germline V gene has CDR1 SGHAT and CDR2 FQNNGV. V was pared by 2 bases and J by 2 bases, with 14 bases between. CDR3 residues: CASSLLRGRLTDTQYF. The CDR3 nucleotides are TGTGCCAGCAGCTTACTAAGGGGACGGCTCACAGATACGCAGTATTTT.

The chain carries TRBV2 and TRBJ2-5; D ambiguous. Germline values: CDR1 SNHLY, CDR2 FYNNEI. V was trimmed by 0 bases and J by 7 bases, leaving 9 bases between them. The CDR3 loop spans 13 amino acids. The CDR3 spells CASSEALELTQYF. CDR3 bases: TGTGCCAGCAGTGAAGCCCTGGAGCTGACCCAGTACTTC.

The V gene is TRBV7-2, the J gene TRBJ2-7, with a weak D call TRBD1 (5 bases). Between the trimmed V and J ends, which lost 6 bases and 1 base, there was a span of 19 bases. CDR1 is SGHTA and CDR2 is FQGNSA in the germline V gene. The CDR3 loop spans 16 amino acids. CDR3 nucleotide sequence: TGTGCCAGCAGTCGAACCTCTGGTAGACAGTCCTACGAGCAGTACTTC. Translating gives CASSRTSGRQSYEQYF.

The gene calls are TRBV7-2 and TRBJ2-3, with 8 bases aligning to TRBD1. CDR3 length equals 13 residues. V was pared by 5 bases and J by 9 bases, with 7 bases of the junction left unmatched. Germline lookup yields CDR1 SGHTA and CDR2 FQGNSA. CDR3 sequence reads: CASSPRTGMTQYF. Here the CDR3 DNA reads TGTGCCAGCAGCCCCCGGACAGGGATGACGCAGTATTTT. Together with reference TRBV7-2 and TRBJ2-3, the CDR3 gives the full variable domain: GAGVSQSPSNKVTEKGKDVELRCDPISGHTALYWYRQSLGQGLEFLIYFQGNSAPDKSGLPSDRFSAERTGGSVSTLTIQRTQQEDSAVYLCASSPRTGMTQYFGPGTRLTVL.

This chain joins TRBV4-3 and TRBJ1-2, with a possible D match to TRBD1 (5 bases). Germline V gene sequence: CDR1 LGHNA, CDR2 YSLEER. V was cut by 0 bases and J by 3 bases, with 11 bases left in between. CDR3 size: 15 residues. The CDR3 region has the DNA TGCGCCAGCAGCCAAGATGGCGGGGGTTACTATGGCTACACCTTC. Translating gives CASSQDGGGYYGYTF.

The chain couples TRBV10-3 to TRBJ2-2, with a weak D call TRBD2 (7 bases). Germline loops: CDR1 ENHRY, CDR2 SYGVKD. This CDR3 is 17 amino acids long. V was trimmed by 0 bases and J by 1 base, leaving 12 bases between them. Here the CDR3 DNA reads TGTGCCATCAGTGAGTCGGGGGGGCCCCTGAACACCGGGGAGCTGTTTTTT. Its protein is CAISESGGPLNTGELFF.

This chain uses TRBV18 with TRBJ1-2, with D unresolved. Trimming stripped 2 bases from V and 6 bases from J, with 4 bases between. The CDR3 length is 11 residues. Germline CDR1 and CDR2: KGHSH and LQKENI. CDR3 protein: CASSPGDGYTF. Here the CDR3 DNA reads TGTGCCAGCTCACCAGGGGATGGCTACACCTTC.

The genes are TRBV7-2 and TRBJ2-2, with TRBD1 identical over 7 bases. Germline CDR1 reads SGHTA; CDR2 reads FQGNSA. Germline trimming cut 5 bases from V and 0 bases from J; bases unmatched to any gene: 3. The CDR3 has 15 amino acids. The CDR3 sequence: CASSRQGANTGELFF. The DNA for the CDR3 is TGTGCCAGCAGCCGACAGGGCGCGAACACCGGGGAGCTGTTTTTT. Full variable domain (missing parts from reference TRBV7-2 and TRBJ2-2): GAGVSQSPSNKVTEKGKDVELRCDPISGHTALYWYRQSLGQGLEFLIYFQGNSAPDKSGLPSDRFSAERTGGSVSTLTIQRTQQEDSAVYLCASSRQGANTGELFFGEGSRLTVL.

V gene TRBV6-5 combines with J gene TRBJ1-2, with D possibly TRBD1 on 5 matching bases. Trimming removed 6 bases at V and 4 bases at J, with 18 bases between. Germline V CDR1 and CDR2: MNHEY, SVGAGI. The length of the CDR3 is 15 residues. CDR3 nucleotide sequence: TGTGCCAGCAGAGACAGCGGAAAGTTATTCTATGGCTACACCTTC. Its protein product is CASRDSGKLFYGYTF.

The chain links TRBV11-2 to TRBJ2-1, with D tentatively TRBD2 (6 bases). Germline CDR1 SGHAT, CDR2 FQNNGV. The CDR3 contains 15 residues. V lost 2 bases and J lost 4, with 12 bases in between. CDR3: CASSLTHRGYNEQFF. The CDR3 nucleotides are TGTGCCAGCAGCTTAACACACCGGGGGTACAATGAGCAGTTCTTC.

V gene TRBV5-1 combines with J gene TRBJ2-2; TRBD1 aligns across 12 bases. Germline lookup yields CDR1 SGHRS and CDR2 YFSETQ. The CDR3 totals 16 residues. Trimming took 4 bases from V and 4 from J; bases not matched to a gene: 5. The CDR3 region is CASSGTGGRGTGELFF. In nucleotides, the CDR3 is TGCGCCAGCAGCGGGACAGGGGGCAGGGGCACCGGGGAGCTGTTTTTT.

As DNA, the CDR3 is TGTGCCAGCAGTCAGGTCAGGGGATCGCACACCGGGGAGCTGTTTTTT. Translated: CASSQVRGSHTGELFF. V gene TRBV11-2 combines with J gene TRBJ2-2; the D gene is possibly TRBD1 (6 bases). The CDR3 contains 16 residues. Germline loops: CDR1 SGHAT, CDR2 FQNNGV. The V gene lost 6 bases and the J gene lost 3 bases, with 17 bases spanning the gap. Full variable domain (remainder filled in from reference TRBV11-2 and TRBJ2-2): EAGVAQSPRYKIIEKRQSVAFWCNPISGHATLYWYQQILGQGPKLLIQFQNNGVVDDSQLPKDRFSAERLKGVDSTLKIQPAKLEDSAVYLCASSQVRGSHTGELFFGEGSRLTVL.

V usage is TRBV9 and J usage is TRBJ2-5; maybe TRBD2 (6 bases). Trimming stripped 3 bases from V and 6 bases from J, with 12 bases between. CDR1 is SGDLS, CDR2 YYNGEE, per germline. The CDR3 length is 13 residues. The CDR3 nucleotides are TGTGCCAGCAGCGCCGGACTACAGCAGACCCAGTACTTC. This gives the protein CASSAGLQQTQYF.